This entry lists 21 T cell receptor beta chains sequenced from one sample in a study of cytomegalovirus exposure and HLA in healthy donors. PCR employed 60 Vbeta and 13 Jbeta primers. Assay: immunoSEQ multiplex PCR; the TCRdb copy retains only in-frame clones and omits some. This repertoire shows under 200,000 clones, roughly 80% found once; its top ten account for roughly 1.5%. Sample: PBMCs. These receptors came from a woman between 18 and 29 years old in good health and CMV-seronegative.

The chain links TRBV7-2 to TRBJ2-5, with TRBD2 matching over 9 bases. The J call could be wrong; TRBJ2-7 is a better fit for the DNA end. The length of the CDR3 is 15 residues. Germline lookup yields CDR1 SGHTA and CDR2 FQGNSA. The chain's CDR3 is CASSYSGLAFHEQYF. The CDR3 region has the DNA TGTGCCAGCAGCTATTCGGGACTAGCTTTCCACGAGCAGTACTTC.

The chain joins TRBV28 to TRBJ2-1; possible D gene TRBD1, 5 bases. CDR3 size: 16 residues. Trimming shortened V by 5 bases and J by 1 base, and 15 bases separated the two germline ends. Germline V gene sequence: CDR1 MDHEN, CDR2 SYDVKM. This CDR3 is CASSGKIQVSYNEQFF. For the CDR3, the DNA is TGTGCCAGCAGTGGTAAAATACAGGTATCCTACAATGAGCAGTTCTTC.

V is TRBV28 and J is TRBJ1-3; the D is unclear. V lost 1 base, J lost 2 bases, and 12 bases lay in between. Germline V CDR1 and CDR2: MDHEN, SYDVKM. This CDR3 spans 16 amino acids. CDR3 in DNA: TGTGCCAGCAGTTTATCCACCTCCGGGGCTGGAAACACCATATATTTT. Its protein is CASSLSTSGAGNTIYF. Based on the CDR3 plus reference TRBV28 and TRBJ1-3, the full variable domain is DVKVTQSSRYLVKRTGEKVFLECVQDMDHENMFWYRQDPGLGLRLIYFSYDVKMKEKGDIPEGYSVSREKKERFSLILESASTNQTSMYLCASSLSTSGAGNTIYFGEGSWLTVV.

V and J are TRBV29-1 and TRBJ2-7; 11 nucleotides line up with TRBD2. Germline lookup yields CDR1 SQVTM and CDR2 ANQGSEA. J was trimmed by 1 base and V by 3 bases; bases with no gene match: 2. The CDR3 sequence is 14 residues long. As DNA, the CDR3 is TGCAGCGTTGAGGCTAGCGGGAGGTCCTACGAGCAGTACTTC. This sequence encodes CSVEASGRSYEQYF.

The chain links TRBV28 to TRBJ1-1, with D perhaps matching TRBD1 (5 bases). V was clipped by 4 bases and J by 5 bases, with 5 bases between them. Germline V lookup: CDR1 MDHEN, CDR2 SYDVKM. The CDR3 extends over 11 amino acids. CDR3: CASSSGTEAFF. The CDR3, as DNA: TGTGCCAGCAGTTCAGGGACTGAAGCTTTCTTT. Full variable domain (rest looked up from reference TRBV28 and TRBJ1-1): DVKVTQSSRYLVKRTGEKVFLECVQDMDHENMFWYRQDPGLGLRLIYFSYDVKMKEKGDIPEGYSVSREKKERFSLILESASTNQTSMYLCASSSGTEAFFGQGTRLTVV.

V is TRBV28 and J is TRBJ2-1; D is possibly TRBD2 (6 bases). This CDR3 region has 15 residues. The V gene lost 5 bases and the J gene lost 0 bases, with 11 bases spanning the gap. CDR1 MDHEN and CDR2 SYDVKM come from the germline V gene. The CDR3 DNA reads as TGTGCCAGCAGTACTCGACTAGTCTCCTACAATGAGCAGTTCTTC. This translates into CASSTRLVSYNEQFF.

The chain carries TRBV5-6 and TRBJ2-7; 8 bases fit TRBD1. This CDR3 has 14 amino acids. Germline trimming cut 0 bases from V and 3 bases from J; bases unmatched to any gene: 2. The V gene's germline CDR1 is SGHDT and CDR2 YYEEEE. The CDR3 DNA follows: TGTGCCAGCAGCTTGGCAGGGGGCCTCTACGAGCAGTACTTC. Encoded protein: CASSLAGGLYEQYF. Looking up the rest from reference TRBV5-6 and TRBJ2-7 gives the full variable domain: DAGVTQSPTHLIKTRGQQVTLRCSPKSGHDTVSWYQQALGQGPQFIFQYYEEEERQRGNFPDRFSGHQFPNYSSELNVNALLLGDSALYLCASSLAGGLYEQYFGPGTRLTVT.

This chain uses TRBV5-6 with TRBJ1-4; D not certain. The CDR3 sequence is 15 residues long. Germline V gives CDR1 SGHDT, CDR2 YYEEEE. The V gene lost 0 bases and the J gene lost 7 bases, with 13 bases spanning the gap. Here the CDR3 reads CASSLDSPLSEKLFF. The CDR3, as DNA: TGTGCCAGCAGCTTGGACAGCCCCCTGAGTGAAAAACTGTTTTTT.

This chain uses TRBV28 with TRBJ2-7; 9 bases are shared with TRBD1. CDR1 is MDHEN, CDR2 SYDVKM, per germline. V lost 5 bases, J lost 9 bases, and 11 bases stayed unmatched. This CDR3 has 14 amino acids. CDR3 sequence reads: CASSTPGQGEVQYF. The CDR3 DNA reads TGTGCCAGCAGTACTCCGGGACAGGGTGAGGTGCAGTACTTC.

This sequence joins TRBV5-1 and TRBJ1-2, with TRBD1 as a possible D gene (5 bases). Germline values: CDR1 SGHRS, CDR2 YFSETQ. The V gene lost 4 bases and the J gene lost 10 bases, with 23 bases spanning the gap. The CDR3 is 15 residues long. In DNA, the CDR3 is TGCGCCAGCAGCCGCCACACTCTACAGGAGTTCTCCTACACCTTC. It is translated as CASSRHTLQEFSYTF.

The chain carries TRBV5-1 and TRBJ2-1; possible D gene TRBD2, 6 bases. There are 15 residues in the CDR3. V was pared by 4 bases and J by 4 bases, with 15 bases between. CDR1 SGHRS and CDR2 YFSETQ come from the germline V gene. CDR3 loop: CASSTSGTSYNEQFF. The CDR3 DNA reads TGCGCCAGCAGCACATCCGGGACTTCATACAATGAGCAGTTCTTC.

V is TRBV10-3 and J is TRBJ2-7; D unclear. The CDR3 sequence is 11 residues long. Trimming left V 4 bases short and J 4 bases short, with 5 bases between. CDR1 and CDR2 from the germline V gene are ENHRY and SYGVKD. The CDR3 loop reads CAISAGYEQYV. Here the CDR3 DNA reads TGTGCCATCAGTGCCGGGTACGAGCAGTACGTC.

This chain uses TRBV4-2 with TRBJ2-1; 9 bases match TRBD1. V was clipped by 2 bases and J by 3 bases; unmatched bases: 8. The CDR3 is made up of 17 amino acids. CDR1 and CDR2 from the germline V gene are LGHNA and YNFKEQ. CDR3 sequence reads: CASSQMERTGVYNEQFF. In nucleotides, the CDR3 is TGTGCCAGCAGCCAAATGGAAAGGACAGGGGTCTACAATGAGCAGTTCTTC.

The genes are TRBV19 and TRBJ2-6, with a tentative D call TRBD1 (5 bases). Trimming left V 0 bases short and J 0 bases short, with 12 bases between. In germline, CDR1 is LNHDA, CDR2 SQIVND (reference sequence). This CDR3 contains 18 residues. Here the CDR3 DNA reads TGTGCCAGTAGTATAGATTTTCAGGGAAGCTCTGGGGCCAACGTCCTGACTTTC. Protein: CASSIDFQGSSGANVLTF.

The chain joins TRBV13 to TRBJ1-1; 9 bases match TRBD1. CDR1 is PRHDT and CDR2 is FYEKMQ in the germline V gene (reference sequence). Germline trimming cut 2 bases from V and 7 bases from J; bases unmatched to any gene: 8. There are 15 residues in the CDR3. Written as DNA, the CDR3 is TGTGCCAGCAGCTTAACAGGGGGCGCAAAAGGTGAAGCTTTCTTT. Residues: CASSLTGGAKGEAFF.

The sample holds one count of this clone. This sequence joins TRBV7-8 and TRBJ2-1, with D possibly TRBD2 on 6 matching bases. The V gene lost 1 base and the J gene lost 3 bases, with 7 bases spanning the gap. Germline V gene data show CDR1 as SGHVS and CDR2 as FQNEAQ. This CDR3 spans 14 amino acids. CDR3 sequence reads: CASSLGLVYNEQFF. CDR3 DNA: TGTGCCAGCAGCTTAGGACTAGTCTACAATGAGCAGTTCTTC.

The chain couples TRBV4-3 to TRBJ2-3, with 8 nucleotides matching TRBD1. Germline V lookup: CDR1 LGHNA, CDR2 YSLEER. After removal of 0 bases from V and 7 bases from J, the junction contained 15 bases not matched to a gene. The CDR3 is 18 amino acids. The CDR3 loop is CASSQDLIPGGVRHTQYF. The CDR3 coding sequence is TGCGCCAGCAGCCAAGATCTCATCCCAGGGGGCGTCCGGCATACGCAGTATTTT.

The chain has TRBV27 and TRBJ2-1; possibly TRBD2 for D (5 bases). V lost 5 bases and J 1 base, leaving 12 bases between the germline ends. From germline, CDR1 is MNHEY and CDR2 SMNVEV (reference sequence). CDR3 size: 15 residues. The CDR3 region has the DNA TGTGCCAGCAGTATTAGCGAGCTTTCCTACAATGAGCAGTTCTTC. It translates to CASSISELSYNEQFF.

V and J are TRBV7-7 and TRBJ2-5; 12 bases map to TRBD2. This CDR3 spans 15 amino acids. Germline V gene data show CDR1 as SSHAT and CDR2 as FNYEAQ (reference sequence). In DNA, the CDR3 is TGTGCTAGCTTATTGACTAGCGGGAGTTCAAGGACCCAGTACTTC. Translation: CASLLTSGSSRTQYF.

In DNA, the CDR3 is TGTGCCAGCAGCTTATTTGGCGGGGGGGACAGAAACAATGAGCAGTTCTTC. Its translation is CASSLFGGGDRNNEQFF. The chain recombines TRBV11-3 with TRBJ2-1; TRBD2 matches 9 bases. The CDR3 length is 17 residues. CDR1 is SGHNT and CDR2 is YENEEA in the germline V gene. After removal of 2 bases from V and 5 bases from J, the junction contained 10 bases not matched to a gene.

In this sample, this clone turned up once. DNA for the CDR3: TGTGCTAGTGGTTTGCCCAGACTAGCGGGAGGGTACAATGAGCAGTTCTTC. Protein sequence: CASGLPRLAGGYNEQFF. The rearrangement joins TRBV12-5 to TRBJ2-1, with 14 bases aligning to TRBD2. CDR1 and CDR2 from the germline V gene are LGHNT and FRNRAP. The CDR3 runs 17 residues. Germline trimming cut 2 bases from V and 4 bases from J; bases unmatched to any gene: 4.